Listed below are T cell receptor beta chains from one sample, sequenced in a study of response to subunit inactivated influenza vaccine. Each CDR3 protein is one row after TCRdb ran MiXCR on the RT-PCR reads. The sample gives 450,000 to 600,000 distinct CDR3 sequences, less than 8% of which show up once; 13% is in the top ten. Sequences were derived from PBMCs from blood, sampled about 24 months after vaccination. The receptors originated from a man aged 45 to 70 who received an inactivated influenza vaccine. The CDR3 runs from the conserved cysteine through the conserved F or W. Fields, in order: V gene, J gene, D gene, clone size, CDR3 DNA, CDR3 protein. The D gene is left open where the match is weak. Some rows have no size entry. The others give once, few or many, or a class for an expanded clone.

TRBV15	TRBJ2-7	-	few	TGTGCCACCAGCAGAGATCAGGGGGGCGGCTACGAGCAGTACTTC	CATSRDQGGGYEQYF
TRBV7-2	TRBJ2-2	-	-	TGTGCCAGCAGCTCCGCGTCAATCGGGGAGCTGTTTTTT	CASSSASIGELFF
TRBV4-1	TRBJ1-4	-	-	TGCGCCAGCAGCCAACCGGGACAACGTGAAAAACTGTTTTTT	CASSQPGQREKLFF
TRBV7-9	TRBJ1-3	TRBD1	-	TGTGCCAGCGGGACAGGCGAAAACACCATATATTTT	CASGTGENTIYF
TRBV25-1	TRBJ2-7	-	-	TGTGCCAGCAGTGACCCGAGAGGGGGTATCTACGAGCAGTACTTC	CASSDPRGGIYEQYF
TRBV5-5	TRBJ2-2	-	-	TGTACCAGCAGCTTGGACCCCTTGGGAACCGGGGAGCTGTTTTTT	CTSSLDPLGTGELFF
TRBV6-5	TRBJ2-1	TRBD2	few	TGTGCCAGCAGTTTTCGGACTAGCGGGAGCTACAATGAGCAGTTCTTC	CASSFRTSGSYNEQFF
TRBV12-3/TRBV12-4	TRBJ2-4	-	-	TGTGCCAGCAGTTTTCGAATGGCCAAAAACATTCAGTACTTC	CASSFRMAKNIQYF
TRBV12-3/TRBV12-4	TRBJ2-7	-	few	TGTGCCAGCAGTTTAGGGGACCGTGATACCGAGCAGTACTTC	CASSLGDRDTEQYF
TRBV18	TRBJ1-5	TRBD1	few	TGTGCCAGCGCACAGGGGCGCAATCAGCCCCAGCATTTT	CASAQGRNQPQHF
TRBV7-2	TRBJ2-4	TRBD1	many	TGTGCCAGCAGCTTAGCCTGGGACAGAAGTCAGTACTTC	CASSLAWDRSQYF
TRBV5-1	TRBJ2-1	-	many	TGTGCCAGCAGCTTCAGCGGAAGCTCCTACAATGAGCAGTTCTTC	CASSFSGSSYNEQFF
TRBV6-5	TRBJ2-2	-	few	TGTGCCAGCAGTTACTCGACGGGTCAGGGCGGGGAGCTGTTTTTT	CASSYSTGQGGELFF
TRBV7-2	TRBJ1-2	-	many	TGTGCCAGCAGCACACAGGGCGATGGCTACACCTTC	CASSTQGDGYTF
TRBV12-3/TRBV12-4	TRBJ1-2	-	many	TGTGCCAGCAGTTTTCCAGGGCAGGGAGCTTATGGCTACACCTTC	CASSFPGQGAYGYTF
TRBV6-2/TRBV6-3	TRBJ2-2	-	few	TGTGCCAGCAGTTATAGCACAGGGTCCGGGGAGCTGTTTTTT	CASSYSTGSGELFF
TRBV25-1	TRBJ2-2	-	many	TGTGCCAGCAGTGAAGACTGGGACACCGGGGAGCTGTTTTTT	CASSEDWDTGELFF
TRBV6-1	TRBJ2-5	TRBD2	-	TGTGCCAGCAGAAACGCCGGGACTAGCGGGGGGGTGGCCCAGTACTTC	CASRNAGTSGGVAQYF
TRBV12-3/TRBV12-4	TRBJ1-2	-	-	TGTGCCAGCAGTTTCCAACCTCGCTATGGCTACACCTTC	CASSFQPRYGYTF
TRBV20-1	TRBJ2-3	-	many	TGCAGTGCTAGAGATGGCGGGCCTAGCACAGATACGCAGTATTTT	CSARDGGPSTDTQYF
TRBV14	TRBJ2-2	TRBD1	few	TGTGCCAGCAGCCAAGGGGGACAGGGAAACACCGGGGAGCTGTTTTTT	CASSQGGQGNTGELFF
TRBV7-9	TRBJ1-2	-	many	TGTGCCAGCAGCCTAGAGTTGGGCGGCTACACCTTC	CASSLELGGYTF
TRBV5-1	TRBJ1-1	-	few	TGCGCCAGCAGCCCAAGTTGGGGCGCGGGGACTGAAGCTTTCTTT	CASSPSWGAGTEAFF
TRBV6-5	TRBJ2-3	-	many	TGTGCCAGCAGTTACTTGGGCGAGGGGGATACGCAGTATTTT	CASSYLGEGDTQYF
TRBV11-2	TRBJ2-3	-	few	TGTGCCAGCAGCCCCCAGTGGGCAGGGGACACAGATACGCAGTATTTT	CASSPQWAGDTDTQYF
TRBV29-1	TRBJ2-7	-	few	TGCAGCGTTGCCAGGGGAACCTACGAGCAGTACTTC	CSVARGTYEQYF
TRBV12-3/TRBV12-4	TRBJ1-2	TRBD1	-	TGTGCCAGCAGGCCTCAGGGGGCTGGCTATGGCTACACCTTC	CASRPQGAGYGYTF
TRBV5-1	TRBJ2-5	TRBD2	many	TGCGCCAGCAGCCGAACTCGGACTAGCGGGGGAGAGACCCAGTACTTC	CASSRTRTSGGETQYF
TRBV12-3/TRBV12-4	TRBJ2-5	-	-	TGTGCCAGCAGTTTTGGGGGGCCCCTCCAAGAGACCCAGTACTTC	CASSFGGPLQETQYF
TRBV7-2	TRBJ2-1	-	-	TGTGCCAGCAGCGCGAGGGGGGTAATGAACAATGAGCAGTTCTTC	CASSARGVMNNEQFF
TRBV12-3/TRBV12-4	TRBJ2-1	-	-	TGTGCCAGCAGTTTCACACCCTACAATGAGCAGTTCTTC	CASSFTPYNEQFF